This T cell receptor (beta chain) was obtained from a study of a mutant IDH1 vaccine in newly diagnosed glioma. Study information: Beforehand, treatment had been radiotherapy, temozolomide, or both; the majority received both.

As for time point: week 35, safety follow-up. The vaccine gave 300 ug of a 20-mer mutant IDH1 peptide subcutaneously per dose. The CDR3 sequence is 17 residues long. The ends were cut back, 0 bases at V and 4 bases at J, with 18 bases in the middle. Per the germline V gene, CDR1 is LGHNA and CDR2 is YNFKEQ. This clone was detected only once. What it binds is unknown. The repertoire was sequenced with immunoSEQ multiplex PCR; TCRdb's copy has only in-frame clones and lacks some. The table shows about 48,000 clones, with approximately 79% occurring only once. Regarding the study as a whole: With respect to changes in top peripheral T cell clonotypes, pseudoprogression seemed unrelated.

This specimen was PBMCs, taken from a glioma patient whose treatment included an IDH1 peptide vaccine. This clonotype was obtained from a middle-aged man with glioma. The rearrangement uses TRBV4-2 and TRBJ1-1, with D perhaps TRBD1 (6 bases). The CDR3 nucleotides are TGTGCCAGCAGCCAAGATCCGGGGGCGGGGGAACGCACTGAAGCTTTCTTT. This gives the protein CASSQDPGAGERTEAFF.